This T cell receptor (beta chain) comes out of a study of T cell clones after liver transplantation. Study conclusions and caveats: Graft donor-reactive T cells possibly entered the graft instead of undergoing deletion.

Only in-frame clones appear in the TCRdb table, and some are missing; sequencing was by immunoSEQ multiplex PCR. The table includes approximately 72,000 clones, around nine tenths detected once. Remarks on this clone: Its antigen is as yet unknown.

The CDR3 loop spans 15 amino acids. Trimming pared 3 bases from V and 1 base from J, leaving 12 bases between. The germline V gene has CDR1 SNHLY and CDR2 FYNNEI. The chain employs TRBV2 and TRBJ1-1; D may be TRBD1 (6 bases). Sequencing was performed on CD4+ T cells from blood, taken before liver transplant. This receptor was identified in a human donor who received a liver transplant. CDR3 amino acids: CASSDTGKKNTEAFF. CDR3 in DNA: TGTGCCAGCAGTGACACAGGGAAAAAGAACACTGAAGCTTTCTTT.